In its sample, the clone carrying this T cell receptor (beta chain) was seen a few times. Its cognate antigen is unknown. Other nucleotide sequences in the sample specify the same CDR3. This specimen comes from a study of beta chain features in type 1 diabetes. Study-level information: In age, gender and cell yields, patients were similar to healthy donors.

The CDR3 runs 14 residues. Germline lookup yields CDR1 SGHRS and CDR2 YFSETQ. Trimming shortened V by 3 bases and J by 0 bases, and 9 bases separated the two germline ends. Whole-study results and caveats: No resolution was reached here on whether HLA type influences TCRB rearrangement.

Expressed TCRB transcripts were sequenced after all isolated RNA was converted to cDNA. Mean read depth for naive, central memory and regulatory T cell samples was approximately 3.57 million reads. Some clones are missing from TCRdb's copy, which holds only in-frame ones; the method was immunoSEQ multiplex PCR. The sample lists 390,000 or so clones, approximately 15% occurring once. This chain uses TRBV5-1 with TRBJ1-1; D not certain. The sample comprised naive CD4+ T cells from blood. The TCR comes from a man younger than 45 in good health. The CDR3 bases are TGCGCCAGCAGCTCCGCGGGCATGAACACTGAAGCTTTCTTT. It specifies CASSSAGMNTEAFF.